The 14 T cell receptor beta chains given below trace back to one sample, sequenced in a study of post-analysis software for immune sequencing data (dated by TCRdb to about 2015). Here is what the overall study found, with its caveats: About 5 TRBV segments, including TRBV5-6, TRBV5-1 and TRBV20-1, were significantly more frequent in patients than controls.

To prepare the library, PCR was applied. Sequenced on an Illumina HiSeq 2500. To reduce PCR and sequencing biases, unique molecular identifiers were incorporated into the TCR beta cDNA libraries. In TCRdb, the public reads were trimmed at Q25 with fastp and aligned with MiXCR, with productive beta chains retained. Duplicate CDR3 protein sequences are folded into a single record with the most common DNA and genes. Recorded for this sample are 750,000 to 950,000 distinct CDR3 sequences; approximately 57% of them occurred a single time. The ten largest clones take up approximately 4.3% of the sample. Antigens for these TCRs are unknown. Sequenced: blood. These receptors originate from a girl aged 10-17 years with multiple sclerosis.

This clonotype was seen only a few times. The chain uses TRBV9 and TRBJ2-7; D is possibly TRBD2 (7 bases). The CDR3 covers 15 residues. V shed 0 bases and J shed 6 bases, with 16 bases lying between them. From germline, CDR1 is SGDLS and CDR2 YYNGEE. The CDR3 sequence is CASSVEGGPSVEQYF. The CDR3 bases are TGTGCCAGCAGCGTAGAGGGGGGGCCCTCCGTCGAGCAGTACTTC.

The chain uses TRBV20-1 and TRBJ2-1, with TRBD2 matching 8 bases. Germline trimming cut 5 bases from V and 3 bases from J; bases unmatched to any gene: 6. Germline assignment: CDR1 DFQATT and CDR2 SNEGSKA (reference sequence). CDR3 length equals 14 residues. As DNA, the CDR3 is TGCAGTGCTGTCGCTAGCGGGTTCTACAATGAGCAGTTCTTC. This gives the protein CSAVASGFYNEQFF.

V gene TRBV7-6 combines with J gene TRBJ2-5, with a weak D call TRBD2 (7 bases). CDR3 length: 16 amino acids. Trimming pared 3 bases from V and 1 base from J, leaving 15 bases between. The V gene's germline CDR1 is SGHVS and CDR2 FNYEAQ. The CDR3 coding sequence is TGTGCCAGCAGCTTGGCGGGGGCTGTTATCCAAGAGACCCAGTACTTC. Its translation: CASSLAGAVIQETQYF.

This clonotype has ten or more counts. The chain has TRBV9 and TRBJ2-7; TRBD1 matches at 7 bases. The CDR3 runs to 17 residues. V lost 4 bases to trimming and J lost 2 bases; unmatched junction nucleotides: 15. Germline loops: CDR1 SGDLS, CDR2 YYNGEE. CDR3 in DNA: TGTGCCAGCAGCAGATCAACCGGGACAGTAAGGGCCTACGAGCAGTACTTC. Protein product: CASSRSTGTVRAYEQYF.

The sample holds a few counts of this clonotype. The chain is built from TRBV27 and TRBJ2-7, with TRBD1 as a possible D gene (6 bases). V was trimmed by 3 bases and J by 9 bases, leaving 15 bases between them. CDR3 length: 13 residues. CDR1 is MNHEY, CDR2 SMNVEV, per germline (reference sequence). Here the CDR3 reads CASSLRGNPVQYF. In nucleotides, the CDR3 is TGTGCCAGCAGTTTGAGGGGGAATCCCGTGCAGTACTTC.

The chain recombines TRBV11-2 with TRBJ2-1; D unresolved. V gave up 2 bases and J gave up 8 bases, with 4 bases separating them. Germline CDR1 reads SGHAT; CDR2 reads FQNNGV. There are 11 residues in the CDR3. The CDR3 is CASSLYDEQFF. The DNA for the CDR3 is TGTGCCAGCAGCTTATATGATGAGCAGTTCTTC.

The chain joins TRBV6-6 to TRBJ1-2; TRBD1 is a possible D gene (5 bases). Germline CDR1 and CDR2: MNHNY and SVGAGI (reference sequence). The V gene lost 6 bases and the J gene lost 2 bases, with 13 bases spanning the gap. The CDR3 totals 14 residues. CDR3 sequence reads: CASSPPGQNYGYTF. The CDR3 DNA reads TGTGCCAGCAGCCCCCCGGGGCAAAACTATGGCTACACCTTC.

J is TRBJ2-1 and V is TRBV7-2; 8 bases match TRBD2. Looked up from germline, CDR1 is SGHTA and CDR2 is FQGNSA. The CDR3 extends over 16 amino acids. Losses at the gene ends were 5 bases for V and 7 bases for J; bases not matched to a gene: 13. CDR3 DNA sequence: TGTGCCAGCAGCCCCTCCGGGACTAGAATGGGTAATGAGCAGTTCTTC. Amino acids: CASSPSGTRMGNEQFF. Complete variable domain (other parts from reference TRBV7-2 and TRBJ2-1): GAGVSQSPSNKVTEKGKDVELRCDPISGHTALYWYRQSLGQGLEFLIYFQGNSAPDKSGLPSDRFSAERTGGSVSTLTIQRTQQEDSAVYLCASSPSGTRMGNEQFFGPGTRLTVL.

The chain couples TRBV11-2 to TRBJ2-7, with no clear D. V dropped 5 bases and J dropped 2 bases, with 16 bases sitting between them. From germline, CDR1 is SGHAT and CDR2 FQNNGV. CDR3 length equals 15 residues. The CDR3 nucleotides read TGTGCCAGCAGCAGAGGCGGAGCCTCAACCTACGAGCAGTACTTC. Protein sequence: CASSRGGASTYEQYF.

With regard to this clonotype: The junction does not match germline at one end; this may be a read error. The chain employs TRBV12-3 or TRBV12-4 and TRBJ2-3; 13 bases align to TRBD2. The CDR3 is made up of 14 amino acids. Here the CDR3 DNA reads TGTGCCTGCAGTCTGACTAGCGGGGGGGATACGCAGTATTTT. Translation gives CACSLTSGGDTQYF.

The chain combines TRBV10-2 with TRBJ2-6, with TRBD1 matching over 9 bases. The V segment lost 2 bases and the J segment 4 bases; nucleotides outside the gene matches: 6. Germline-derived CDR1 and CDR2 are WSHSY and SAAADI. The CDR3 has 17 residues. Here the CDR3 reads CASSEGDRVTGANVLTF. CDR3 DNA: TGCGCCAGCAGTGAGGGGGACAGGGTGACGGGGGCCAACGTCCTGACTTTC.

With respect to this clonotype: The junction and the germline gene differ at one end; a read error may be behind it. This rearrangement joins TRBV5-1 to TRBJ1-1; a weak D match, TRBD1 (5 bases). Per germline, CDR1 SGHRS and CDR2 YFSETQ. The CDR3 is 14 amino acids. The CDR3 sequence is CASSFSGPNTEAFF. Written as DNA, the CDR3 is TGCGCCAGTAGCTTCTCAGGGCCGAACACTGAAGCTTTCTTT.

CDR3 coding DNA: TGCGCCAGCAGCTTGCGCTCAGGGGTTAGCTACAATGAGCAGTTCTTC. Protein sequence: CASSLRSGVSYNEQFF. V usage is TRBV5-1 and J usage is TRBJ2-1; possible D gene TRBD1, 6 bases. Germline assignment: CDR1 SGHRS and CDR2 YFSETQ. Trimming took 1 base from V and 3 from J, leaving 14 bases between them. This CDR3 has 16 amino acids. Using reference TRBV5-1 and TRBJ2-1 for the parts outside the CDR3, the full variable domain is KAGVTQTPRYLIKTRGQQVTLSCSPISGHRSVSWYQQTPGQGLQFLFEYFSETQRNKGNFPGRFSGRQFSNSRSEMNVSTLELGDSALYLCASSLRSGVSYNEQFFGPGTRLTVL.

The chain recombines TRBV12-3 or TRBV12-4 with TRBJ2-4; no definite D call. The CDR3 runs 13 residues. V lost 6 bases to trimming and J lost 3 bases, with 9 bases between them. This CDR3 reads CASSLEVKNIQYF. In DNA form, the CDR3 reads TGTGCCAGCAGCCTTGAAGTCAAAAACATTCAGTACTTC.